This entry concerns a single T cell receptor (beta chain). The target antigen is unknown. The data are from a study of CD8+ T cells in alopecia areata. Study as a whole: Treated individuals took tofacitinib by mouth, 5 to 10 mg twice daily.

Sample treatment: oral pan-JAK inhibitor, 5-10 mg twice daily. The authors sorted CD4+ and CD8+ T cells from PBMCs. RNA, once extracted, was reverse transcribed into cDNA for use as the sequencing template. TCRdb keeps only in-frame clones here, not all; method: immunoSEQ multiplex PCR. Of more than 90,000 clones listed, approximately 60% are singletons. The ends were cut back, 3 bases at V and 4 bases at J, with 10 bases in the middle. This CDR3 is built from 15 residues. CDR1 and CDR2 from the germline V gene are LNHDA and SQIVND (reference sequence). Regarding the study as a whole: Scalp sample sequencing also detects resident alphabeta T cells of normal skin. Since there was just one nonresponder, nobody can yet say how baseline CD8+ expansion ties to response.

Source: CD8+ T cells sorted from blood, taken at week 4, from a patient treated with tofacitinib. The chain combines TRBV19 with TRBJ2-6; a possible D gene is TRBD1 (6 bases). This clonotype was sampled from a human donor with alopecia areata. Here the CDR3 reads CASSIMGAGANVLTF. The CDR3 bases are TGTGCCAGTAGTATTATGGGGGCAGGGGCCAACGTCCTGACTTTC.